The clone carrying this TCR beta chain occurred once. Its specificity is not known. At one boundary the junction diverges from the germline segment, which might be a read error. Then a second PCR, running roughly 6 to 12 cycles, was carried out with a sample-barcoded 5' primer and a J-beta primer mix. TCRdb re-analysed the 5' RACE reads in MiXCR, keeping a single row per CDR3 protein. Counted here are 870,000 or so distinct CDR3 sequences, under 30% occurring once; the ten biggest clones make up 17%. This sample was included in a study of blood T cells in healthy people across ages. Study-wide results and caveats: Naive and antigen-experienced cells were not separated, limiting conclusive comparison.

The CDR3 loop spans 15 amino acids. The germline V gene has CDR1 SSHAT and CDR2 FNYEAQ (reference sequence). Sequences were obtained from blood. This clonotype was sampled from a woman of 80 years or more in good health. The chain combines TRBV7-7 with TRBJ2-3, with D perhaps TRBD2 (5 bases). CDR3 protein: CASTSRRVSTDTQYF. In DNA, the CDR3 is TGTGCTAGCACCTCCCGGCGGGTTAGCACAGATACGCAGTATTTT. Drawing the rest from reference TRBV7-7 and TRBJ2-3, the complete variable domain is GAGVSQSPRYKVTKRGQDVTLRCDPISSHATLYWYQQALGQGPEFLTYFNYEAQPDKSGLPSDRFSAERPEGSISTLTIQRTEQRDSAMYRCASTSRRVSTDTQYFGPGTRLTVL.